The 5 T cell receptor beta chains below come from one sample, sequenced in a study of blood T cell repertoires in COVID-19. Generated by immunoSEQ multiplex PCR, the TCRdb table keeps only in-frame clones and is missing some. Of about 66,000 clones listed, around 84% are singletons. Material for sequencing was peripheral blood. These receptors originate from a middle-aged man with active COVID-19.

With respect to this clone: Distinct nucleotide sequences in the sample also encode this CDR3. This chain uses TRBV18 with TRBJ2-5; 9 bases align to TRBD1. CDR1 is KGHSH, CDR2 LQKENI, per germline. The V segment lost 3 bases and the J segment 5 bases; nucleotides outside the gene matches: 1. The CDR3 is 13 amino acids. This chain's CDR3 is CASSPTGGETQYF. CDR3 DNA sequence: TGTGCCAGCTCACCGACAGGGGGTGAGACCCAGTACTTC.

J is TRBJ1-1 and V is TRBV27; D gene unclear. Trimming took 10 bases from V and 4 from J, leaving 16 bases between them. The CDR3 length is 13 residues. Germline V gene lookup returns CDR1 MNHEY and CDR2 SMNVEV (reference sequence). The CDR3 DNA reads as TGTGCCACCTCCCGTTGGGCAGCCACTGAAGCTTTCTTT. Its translation: CATSRWAATEAFF.

V and J are TRBV2 and TRBJ1-1; a possible D gene is TRBD1 (5 bases). The CDR3 covers 15 residues. The ends were cut back, 6 bases at V and 1 base at J, with 15 bases in the middle. Looked up from germline, CDR1 is SNHLY and CDR2 is FYNNEI. CDR3 amino acids: CASRILDMKNTEAFF. CDR3 nucleotides: TGTGCCAGCAGGATTCTGGACATGAAGAACACTGAAGCTTTCTTT.

The chain has TRBV10-3 and TRBJ2-1; 13 bases match TRBD2. The CDR3 sequence is 15 residues long. Germline CDR1 and CDR2: ENHRY and SYGVKD. V lost 5 bases and J lost 7; bases outside the gene matches: 5. The CDR3 spells CAISLLAGGKNEQFF. Here the CDR3 DNA reads TGTGCCATCAGTTTACTAGCGGGAGGGAAGAATGAGCAGTTCTTC.

The chain combines TRBV7-9 with TRBJ2-2, with D maybe TRBD1 (6 bases). This CDR3 has 16 amino acids. V was clipped by 5 bases and J by 4 bases, with 17 bases between them. Germline values: CDR1 SEHNR, CDR2 FQNEAQ (reference sequence). The CDR3 here is CASSPPYRVPTGELFF. In DNA, the CDR3 is TGTGCCAGCAGCCCGCCGTACAGGGTCCCCACCGGGGAGCTGTTTTTT.